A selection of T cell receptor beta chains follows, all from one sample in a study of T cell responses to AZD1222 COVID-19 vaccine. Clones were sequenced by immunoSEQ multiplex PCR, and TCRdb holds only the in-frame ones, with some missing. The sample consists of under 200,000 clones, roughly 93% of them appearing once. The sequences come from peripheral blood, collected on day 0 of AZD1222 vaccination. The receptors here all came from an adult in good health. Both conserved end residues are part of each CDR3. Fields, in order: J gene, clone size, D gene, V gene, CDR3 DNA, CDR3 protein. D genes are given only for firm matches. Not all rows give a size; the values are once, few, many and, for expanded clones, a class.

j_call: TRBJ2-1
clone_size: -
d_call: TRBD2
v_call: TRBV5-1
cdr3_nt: TGCGCCACAAGATTAACTAGCGGGAGTGGCAATGAGCAGTTCTTC
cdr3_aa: CATRLTSGSGNEQFF

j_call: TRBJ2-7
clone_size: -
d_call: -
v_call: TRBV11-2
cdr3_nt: TGTGCCAGCAGCTTAGTGGCCCCTAGCGACAAGCAGTACTTC
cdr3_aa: CASSLVAPSDKQYF

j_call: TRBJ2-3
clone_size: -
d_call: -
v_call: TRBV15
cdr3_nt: TGTGCCACCAGCAGAGATTTGGGTACAGATACGCAGTATTTT
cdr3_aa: CATSRDLGTDTQYF

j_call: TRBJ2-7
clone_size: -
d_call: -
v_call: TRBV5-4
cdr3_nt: TGTGCCAGCAGCTTACGCCCGAAATACGAGCAGTACTTC
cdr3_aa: CASSLRPKYEQYF

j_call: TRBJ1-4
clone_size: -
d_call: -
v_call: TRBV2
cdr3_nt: TGTGCCAGCAGTGAAGGGCCAACTAATGAAAAACTGTTTTTT
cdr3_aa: CASSEGPTNEKLFF

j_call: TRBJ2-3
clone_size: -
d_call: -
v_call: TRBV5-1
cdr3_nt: TGCGCCAGCAGCTTGGAGGTAGCGGGCACAGATACGCAGTATTTT
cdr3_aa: CASSLEVAGTDTQYF

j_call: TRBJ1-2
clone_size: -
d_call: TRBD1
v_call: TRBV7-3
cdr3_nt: TGTGCCAGCAGCTCGGAAACCCGGGACAGGGGCGGTAGCTATGGCTACACCTTC
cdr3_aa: CASSSETRDRGGSYGYTF

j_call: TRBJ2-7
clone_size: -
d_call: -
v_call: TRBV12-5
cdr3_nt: TGTGCTAGTGGGGGCGGGCGGACAGCCACCTACGAGCAGTACTTC
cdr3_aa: CASGGGRTATYEQYF

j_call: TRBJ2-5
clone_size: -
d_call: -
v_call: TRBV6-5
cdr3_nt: TGTGCCAGCAGTACACTCCACCTAGGGTCAGAGACCCAGTACTTC
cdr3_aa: CASSTLHLGSETQYF

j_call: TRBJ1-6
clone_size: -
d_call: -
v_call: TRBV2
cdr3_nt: TGTGCCAGCAGTGGATGGTCAGAAAATTCACCCCTCCACTTT
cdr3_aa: CASSGWSENSPLHF

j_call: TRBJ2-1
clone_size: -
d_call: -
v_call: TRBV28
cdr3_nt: TGTGCCAGCACGGGGCGGGGCCGTACTTACAATGAGCAGTTCTTC
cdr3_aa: CASTGRGRTYNEQFF

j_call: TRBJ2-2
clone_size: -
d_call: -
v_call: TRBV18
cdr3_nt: TGTGCCAGCTCACCAAGCAACACCGGGGAGCTGTTTTTT
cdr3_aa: CASSPSNTGELFF

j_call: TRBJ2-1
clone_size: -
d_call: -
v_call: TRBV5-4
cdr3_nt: TGTGCCAGCAGCTTGGGAAGGGGGGGGTCCTACAATGAGCAGTTCTTC
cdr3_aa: CASSLGRGGSYNEQFF

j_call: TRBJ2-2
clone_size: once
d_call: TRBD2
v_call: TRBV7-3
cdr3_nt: TGTGCCAGCAGCTTATTTAGGCGGGAGGTAGACACCGGGGAGCTGTTTTTT
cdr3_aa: CASSLFRREVDTGELFF

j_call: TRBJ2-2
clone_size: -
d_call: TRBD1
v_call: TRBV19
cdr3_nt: TGTGCCAGTAATCTGGGACAGGCAAACACCGGGGAGCTGTTTTTT
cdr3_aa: CASNLGQANTGELFF

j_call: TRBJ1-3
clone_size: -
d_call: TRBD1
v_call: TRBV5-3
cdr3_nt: TGTGCCAGAAGCTACGACAGGGAGAATTCTGGAAACACCATATATTTT
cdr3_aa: CARSYDRENSGNTIYF

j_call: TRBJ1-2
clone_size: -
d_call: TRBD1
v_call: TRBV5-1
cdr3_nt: TGCGCCAGCAGCTTGGGGGACAGGGGAATCTATGGCTACACCTTC
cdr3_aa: CASSLGDRGIYGYTF

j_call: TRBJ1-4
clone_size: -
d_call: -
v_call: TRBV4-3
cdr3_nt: TGCGCCAGCAGCCAAGAACCCGGGGGGCCGGCTAATGAAAAACTGTTTTTT
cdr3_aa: CASSQEPGGPANEKLFF

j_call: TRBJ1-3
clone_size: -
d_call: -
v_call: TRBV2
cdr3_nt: TGTGCCAGCAGTGCGGCGAGAGGCTCTGGAAACACCATATATTTT
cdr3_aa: CASSAARGSGNTIYF

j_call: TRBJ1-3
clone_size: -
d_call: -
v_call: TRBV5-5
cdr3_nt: TGTGCCAGCAGCACCGACGGGAGTCAACTTGGAAACACCATATATTTT
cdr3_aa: CASSTDGSQLGNTIYF

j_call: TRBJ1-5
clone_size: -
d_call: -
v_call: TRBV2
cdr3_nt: TGTGCCAGCAGTGAAGAGAGGCGAATACCGAATCAGCCCCAGCATTTT
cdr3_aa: CASSEERRIPNQPQHF

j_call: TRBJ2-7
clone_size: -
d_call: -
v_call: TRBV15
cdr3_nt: TGTGCCACCAGCAGAGATGTCTACGAGCAGTACTTC
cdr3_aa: CATSRDVYEQYF

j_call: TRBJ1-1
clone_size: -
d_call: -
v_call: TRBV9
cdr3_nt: TGTGCCAGCAGCGGCCCGGACGGGAACACTGAAGCTTTCTTT
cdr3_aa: CASSGPDGNTEAFF

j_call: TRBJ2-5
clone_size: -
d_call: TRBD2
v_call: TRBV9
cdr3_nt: TGTGCCAGCAGCGTAGCTCCTAGCGGGAGGTCAGCTGAGACCCAGTACTTC
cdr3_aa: CASSVAPSGRSAETQYF

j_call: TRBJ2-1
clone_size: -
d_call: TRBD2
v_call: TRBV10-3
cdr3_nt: TGTGCCATCAGTGAGTCGTGGGGGGGGAGTTCCTACAATGAGCAGTTCTTC
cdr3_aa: CAISESWGGSSYNEQFF

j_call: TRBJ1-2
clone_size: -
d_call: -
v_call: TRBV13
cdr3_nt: TGTGCCAGCAGCTTAGTCCTTACCGGCGGCTACACCTTC
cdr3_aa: CASSLVLTGGYTF

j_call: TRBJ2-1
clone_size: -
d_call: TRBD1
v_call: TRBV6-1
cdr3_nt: TGTGCCAGCAGTCCCCGACAGGGTGGCAATGAGCAGTTCTTC
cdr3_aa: CASSPRQGGNEQFF

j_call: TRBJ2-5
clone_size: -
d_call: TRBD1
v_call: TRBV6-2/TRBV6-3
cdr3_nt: TGTGCCAGCAGTTATGTTCCCCTCGGGACAGGGATGGAAGAGACCCAGTACTTC
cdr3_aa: CASSYVPLGTGMEETQYF

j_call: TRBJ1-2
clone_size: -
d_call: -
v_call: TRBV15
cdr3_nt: TGTGCCACCAGCGGGGGCTATGGCTACACCTTC
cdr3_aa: CATSGGYGYTF

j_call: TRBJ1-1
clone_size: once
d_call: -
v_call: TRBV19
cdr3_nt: TGTGCCAGTACTAGGGGTGGGCCATACACTGAAGCTTTCTTT
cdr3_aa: CASTRGGPYTEAFF

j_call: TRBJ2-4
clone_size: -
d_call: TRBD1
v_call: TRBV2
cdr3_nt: TGTGCCAGCAGTGTTTCAACAGGGGGCATGTACATTCAGTACTTC
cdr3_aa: CASSVSTGGMYIQYF

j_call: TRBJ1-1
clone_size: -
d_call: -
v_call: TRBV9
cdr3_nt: TGTGCCAGCAGCCCAGAGGTCCTAAATGAAGCTTTCTTT
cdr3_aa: CASSPEVLNEAFF

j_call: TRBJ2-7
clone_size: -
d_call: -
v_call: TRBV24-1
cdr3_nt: TGTGCCACCAGTGATCCGACCCGGGCCAACGAGCAGTACTTC
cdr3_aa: CATSDPTRANEQYF

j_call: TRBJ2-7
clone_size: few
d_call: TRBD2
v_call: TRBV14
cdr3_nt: TGTGCCAGCAGCCCCACCTGGACTAGCGGGAGATTTGCGCAGTACTTC
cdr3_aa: CASSPTWTSGRFAQYF

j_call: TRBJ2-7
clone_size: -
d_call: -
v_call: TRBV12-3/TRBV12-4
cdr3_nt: TGTGCCAGCAGTAGGGGTCCGAGGGAGCAGTACTTC
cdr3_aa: CASSRGPREQYF

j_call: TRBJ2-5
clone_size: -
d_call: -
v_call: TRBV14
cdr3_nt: TGTGCCAGCAGGCCAAACAACCAAGAGACCCAGTACTTC
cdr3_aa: CASRPNNQETQYF

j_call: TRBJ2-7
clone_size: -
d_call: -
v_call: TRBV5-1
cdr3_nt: TGCGCCAGCAACGGGGACCAAGCCTACGAGCAGTACTTC
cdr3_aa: CASNGDQAYEQYF

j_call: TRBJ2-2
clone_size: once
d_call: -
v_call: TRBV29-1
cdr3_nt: TGCAGCGTTGGTGACGGAGCCGGGGAGCTGTTTTTT
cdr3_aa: CSVGDGAGELFF

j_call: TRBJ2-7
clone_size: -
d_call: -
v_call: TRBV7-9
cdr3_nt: TGTGCCAGCAGCTTCGGGACTCCCCCCTTCGAGCAGTACTTC
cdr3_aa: CASSFGTPPFEQYF

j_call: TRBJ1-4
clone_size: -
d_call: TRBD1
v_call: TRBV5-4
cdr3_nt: TGTGCCAGCAGCTCAGGGGTGACAGGGATGGTGGAAAAACTGTTTTTT
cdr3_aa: CASSSGVTGMVEKLFF

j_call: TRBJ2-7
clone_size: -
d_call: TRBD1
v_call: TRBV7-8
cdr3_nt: TGTGCCAGCAGCCGGGGGACAGGGCCATCCTACGAGCAGTACTTC
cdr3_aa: CASSRGTGPSYEQYF

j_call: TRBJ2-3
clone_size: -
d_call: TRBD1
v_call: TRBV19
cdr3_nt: TGTGCCAGTAGTCCAGGACAGGTGTACACAGATACGCAGTATTTT
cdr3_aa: CASSPGQVYTDTQYF